These 25 T cell receptor beta chains share one sample of origin, sequenced in a study of T cell changes during pregnancy in multiple sclerosis. Assay: immunoSEQ multiplex PCR; the TCRdb copy retains only in-frame clones and omits some. The profile covers around 92,000 clones, with just under 95% appearing a single time and 4.3% taken by the ten largest. Sequenced here: peripheral blood, sampled in the first trimester of pregnancy. The receptors were sampled from a female donor with multiple sclerosis, enrolled in a pregnancy study.

The sample holds a few counts of this clone. The genes are TRBV2 and TRBJ1-6; D gene unclear. In germline, CDR1 is SNHLY, CDR2 FYNNEI. V was cut by 8 bases and J by 7 bases, with 6 bases left in between. The CDR3 loop spans 11 amino acids. The CDR3 loop reads CASRENSPLHF. The CDR3 coding sequence is TGTGCCAGCCGAGAGAATTCACCCCTCCACTTT.

The chain couples TRBV5-8 to TRBJ2-7; D is ambiguous. V shed 0 bases and J shed 9 bases, with 7 bases lying between them. The CDR3 has 11 residues. Germline V CDR1 and CDR2: SGHTS, YDEGEE. The CDR3 bases are TGTGCCAGCAGCTTGGAAGTCGGGCAGTACTTC. The encoded protein is CASSLEVGQYF. Full variable domain (missing parts from reference TRBV5-8 and TRBJ2-7): EAGVTQSPTHLIKTRGQQATLRCSPISGHTSVYWYQQALGLGLQFLLWYDEGEERNRGNFPPRFSGRQFPNYSSELNVNALELEDSALYLCASSLEVGQYFGPGTRLTVT.

This chain connects TRBV5-4 to TRBJ1-1; D is ambiguous. The germline V gene has CDR1 SGHNT and CDR2 YYREEE (reference sequence). This CDR3 has 13 amino acids. V lost 7 bases and J lost 4, with 14 bases in between. This CDR3 reads CASRGGPSTEAFF. The CDR3 nucleotides are TGTGCCAGCCGGGGTGGGCCCAGCACTGAAGCTTTCTTT.

This clone was recorded once. V and J are TRBV9 and TRBJ2-2; 7 positions agree with TRBD2. CDR3 size: 16 residues. Germline V gene data show CDR1 as SGDLS and CDR2 as YYNGEE. V shed 0 bases, J shed 5 bases, and the junction held 7 bases outside the gene matches. The CDR3 region is CASSVGVFGRTGELFF. CDR3 coding DNA: TGTGCCAGCAGCGTAGGGGTTTTCGGGAGGACCGGGGAGCTGTTTTTT.

The chain has TRBV13 and TRBJ1-1; the D gene is possibly TRBD1 (6 bases). The germline V gene encodes CDR1 PRHDT and CDR2 FYEKMQ (reference sequence). CDR3 length: 13 residues. Trimming pared 8 bases from V and 5 bases from J, leaving 15 bases between. The CDR3 sequence: CASRVDQGTEAFF. The CDR3 coding sequence is TGTGCCAGCCGGGTGGACCAGGGGACTGAAGCTTTCTTT.

V and J are TRBV7-9 and TRBJ2-1; 9 bases match TRBD1. This CDR3 spans 15 amino acids. Trimming removed 3 bases from V and 1 base from J; junction bases left unmatched: 1. The germline gives CDR1 SEHNR, CDR2 FQNEAQ (reference sequence). The CDR3 region has the DNA TGTGCCAGCAGCTTGGGACAGGGTTCCTACAATGAGCAGTTCTTC. Translated: CASSLGQGSYNEQFF.

The CDR3 nucleotides read TGTGCCAGCTCACTCGCGGGACAGACCTATGGCTACACCTTC. Translation: CASSLAGQTYGYTF. The chain has TRBV18 and TRBJ1-2; 7 bases match TRBD1. The germline CDR1 and CDR2 sequences are KGHSH and LQKENI. With V trimmed by 4 bases and J by 4 bases, 6 bases remained unmatched. The CDR3 length is 14 residues.

The J gene is TRBJ2-1, the V gene TRBV7-9; 9 bases line up with TRBD2. With 5 bases clipped from V and 6 bases from J, the junction kept 11 bases outside the gene matches. Looked up from germline, CDR1 is SEHNR and CDR2 is FQNEAQ (reference sequence). The CDR3 is 16 residues long. CDR3 sequence reads: CASSPRLRGGRNEQFF. The DNA of the CDR3 is TGTGCCAGCAGCCCCCGGTTGCGGGGGGGCCGCAATGAGCAGTTCTTC.

This chain connects TRBV4-2 to TRBJ2-1; TRBD1 matches 8 bases. The CDR3 is 15 residues long. Germline V gives CDR1 LGHNA, CDR2 YNFKEQ. V lost 5 bases and J lost 4; bases outside the gene matches: 7. This CDR3 is CASSATGTGYNEQFF. Here the CDR3 DNA reads TGTGCCAGCAGCGCCACCGGGACAGGATACAATGAGCAGTTCTTC.

V and J are TRBV5-4 and TRBJ2-2; no firm D call. Trimming removed 0 bases at V and 6 bases at J, with 12 bases between. The germline V gene has CDR1 SGHNT and CDR2 YYREEE (reference sequence). The CDR3 loop spans 15 amino acids. In nucleotides, the CDR3 is TGTGCCAGCAGCTTGGAACTCTCCCGTCCCGGGGAGCTGTTTTTT. Its protein product is CASSLELSRPGELFF.

The V gene is TRBV10-2, the J gene TRBJ2-1; a possible D gene is TRBD1 (6 bases). CDR1 and CDR2 from the germline V gene are WSHSY and SAAADI. CDR3 length: 15 residues. Between the trimmed V and J ends, which lost 10 bases and 1 base, there was a span of 17 bases. The CDR3 bases are TGCGCCAACCCGGCTGGGGGCCGTTCCTACAATGAGCAGTTCTTC. Translation: CANPAGGRSYNEQFF.

The chain couples TRBV15 to TRBJ2-5, with 9 nucleotides matching TRBD1. Judging by the DNA end, TRBJ2-7 fits better; the J call may be wrong. Germline V gene sequence: CDR1 LNHNV, CDR2 YYDKDF (reference sequence). The CDR3 loop spans 15 amino acids. CDR3 sequence: CATSRDLGQGLEQYF. The CDR3 bases are TGTGCCACCAGCAGAGATCTGGGACAGGGCCTCGAGCAGTACTTC.

The chain combines TRBV6-5 with TRBJ1-2; TRBD1 matches at 7 bases. V shed 0 bases and J 4 bases; nucleotides not matched to a gene: 2. This CDR3 has 14 amino acids. The germline V gene has CDR1 MNHEY and CDR2 SVGAGI. The CDR3 DNA follows: TGTGCCAGCAGTTACTCGGACAGGTCCTATGGCTACACCTTC. It translates to CASSYSDRSYGYTF.

V usage is TRBV13 and J usage is TRBJ2-1; 8 positions match TRBD2. The V and J ends lost 4 bases and 5 bases, in that order; junction bases with no gene match: 10. CDR1 and CDR2 from the germline V gene are PRHDT and FYEKMQ (reference sequence). The length of the CDR3 is 16 residues. CDR3 loop: CASSYPGGRGDNEQFF. DNA for the CDR3: TGTGCCAGCAGCTACCCCGGCGGGCGGGGGGACAATGAGCAGTTCTTC.

This chain uses TRBV25-1 with TRBJ2-5, with 12 nucleotides matching TRBD1. This CDR3 comprises 16 residues. The J segment lost 2 bases and the V segment lost 3 bases, leaving 4 bases of the junction unmatched. CDR1 is MGHDK and CDR2 is SYGVNS in the germline V gene. In DNA, the CDR3 is TGTGCCAGCAGTGACTGGGACAGGGGGCCTCAAGAGACCCAGTACTTC. Its protein is CASSDWDRGPQETQYF.

This clone came up a few times. The CDR3 protein is CSVRVFDYEQYF. In DNA form, the CDR3 reads TGCAGCGTAAGAGTCTTTGACTACGAGCAGTACTTC. J is TRBJ2-7 and V is TRBV29-1; D is ambiguous. This CDR3 region has 12 residues. Between the trimmed V and J ends, which lost 6 bases and 3 bases, there was a span of 12 bases. The germline V gene has CDR1 SQVTM and CDR2 ANQGSEA.

This rearrangement joins TRBV5-8 to TRBJ2-2; D perhaps matches TRBD1 (5 bases). The CDR3 has 15 residues. Trimming shortened V by 1 base and J by 5 bases, and 12 bases separated the two germline ends. Germline CDR1 SGHTS, CDR2 YDEGEE. CDR3 nucleotide sequence: TGTGCCAGCAGCTTGCAGGGCCTTGTGACCGGGGAGCTGTTTTTT. This gives the protein CASSLQGLVTGELFF.

The chain combines TRBV11-2 with TRBJ2-1, with 7 bases matching TRBD2. Germline lookup yields CDR1 SGHAT and CDR2 FQNNGV. The CDR3 is 19 residues long. With V trimmed by 6 bases and J by 3 bases, 20 bases remained unmatched. The CDR3 sequence: CASRHVEASGLIRYNEQFF. The CDR3 nucleotides read TGTGCCAGCAGACACGTGGAGGCTAGCGGACTAATCCGCTACAATGAGCAGTTCTTC.

The sample holds one count of this clone. The chain is built from TRBV6-1 and TRBJ2-5; 8 positions match TRBD1. There are 16 residues in the CDR3. The V gene's germline CDR1 is MNHNS and CDR2 SASEGT. The ends lost 0 bases at V and 5 bases at J; junction bases unmatched: 8. The CDR3 region has the DNA TGTGCCAGCAGTGAAGCGGCAGGGGGCGGGTTCGAGACCCAGTACTTC. Residues: CASSEAAGGGFETQYF.

The chain has TRBV7-6 and TRBJ2-3; TRBD2 might be the D (7 bases). V lost 1 base to trimming and J lost 0 bases, with 26 bases between them. Germline values: CDR1 SGHVS, CDR2 FNYEAQ. The CDR3 is made up of 21 amino acids. As DNA, the CDR3 is TGTGCCAGCAGCTTAGTTTGGGACACGCAGGCTAGCGGCCGAAGCACAGATACGCAGTATTTT. Translated: CASSLVWDTQASGRSTDTQYF.

The chain carries TRBV4-2 and TRBJ2-2; no firm D call. The length of the CDR3 is 14 residues. Germline CDR1 is LGHNA and CDR2 is YNFKEQ. V was pared by 4 bases and J by 6 bases, with 12 bases between. CDR3 sequence reads: CASSRDEEPGELFF. As DNA, the CDR3 is TGTGCCAGCAGCCGCGACGAGGAGCCCGGGGAGCTGTTTTTT.

The chain employs TRBV4-1 and TRBJ2-7, with D perhaps TRBD2 (7 bases). The V end was cut by 3 bases, the J end by 0 bases, with 18 bases between. The germline gives CDR1 MGHRA, CDR2 YSYEKL. This CDR3 comprises 17 residues. CDR3 DNA sequence: TGCGCCAGCAGCCATGGCGGGGGCTCCACGAGCTCCTACGAGCAGTACTTC. This sequence encodes CASSHGGGSTSSYEQYF.

The rearrangement joins TRBV10-3 to TRBJ2-7; 9 bases are a match to TRBD1. With 6 bases clipped from V and 0 bases from J, the junction kept 0 bases outside the gene matches. Germline V gene data show CDR1 as ENHRY and CDR2 as SYGVKD. The CDR3 is 13 residues long. CDR3 in amino acids: CAIRQGASYEQYF. The CDR3 DNA sequence: TGTGCCATCAGACAGGGGGCCTCCTACGAGCAGTACTTC.

The CDR3 sequence: CASSQGSYNEQFF. DNA for the CDR3: TGTGCCAGCAGCCAGGGATCCTACAATGAGCAGTTCTTC. The chain uses TRBV5-6 and TRBJ2-1, with a tentative D call TRBD1 (5 bases). Trimming cost V 4 bases and J 1 base, with 6 bases left between them. CDR3 length: 13 amino acids. Germline lookup yields CDR1 SGHDT and CDR2 YYEEEE.

The V gene is TRBV5-1, the J gene TRBJ1-3, with 8 bases lining up with TRBD1. Germline V CDR1 and CDR2: SGHRS, YFSETQ. The CDR3 has 15 amino acids. The ends lost 4 bases at V and 9 bases at J; junction bases unmatched: 12. The DNA for the CDR3 is TGCGCCAGCAGCCCACCAGGGGGCGGAATGGGCACCATATATTTT. This sequence encodes CASSPPGGGMGTIYF.